This T cell receptor (beta chain) appears in the sequencing data of a study of breast tumors, draining lymph nodes, adjacent tissues. MiXCR was run by TCRdb on the multiplex PCR reads, yielding one entry per CDR3 protein. The table shows approximately 15,000 distinct CDR3 sequences, with about two thirds occurring only once. Details on this clonotype: Its antigen is not known.

The study's findings and limits: Compared with lymph nodes, tumors were less diverse; compared with nontumor tissue, more. Tumor and nontumor repertoires were significantly more similar in luminal-like than in basal-like breast cancer.

The specimen was tumor-adjacent breast tissue. This TCR was sampled from a female donor with breast cancer. Some clones in this sample may be carry-over from other donors' samples.

The CDR3 here is CASSSRLAGSRGTDTQYF. The CDR3 region has the DNA TGTGCCAGCAGCTCCCGACTAGCGGGGAGTCGGGGCACAGATACGCAGTATTTT. V and J are TRBV13 and TRBJ2-3; 11 nucleotides match TRBD2. CDR1 is PRHDT, CDR2 FYEKMQ, per germline (reference sequence). The CDR3 consists of 18 residues. The V segment lost 4 bases and the J segment 1 base; nucleotides outside the gene matches: 10.